The next 6 T cell receptor beta chains were all read from a single sample in a study of shared clonotypes between healthy human individuals. Profiling relied on immunoSEQ multiplex PCR, and the TCRdb table lists in-frame clones only, not all of them. The sample yields 2 million or so clones, about 94% seen once. Naive CD8 cells lacked CD45RO, underwent positive selection for CCR7 and left out terminally differentiated effector memory CD45RA+ cells. Source material: naive CD8+ T cells sorted from blood. Receptor source: a man in his late teens or twenties in good health.

V usage is TRBV9 and J usage is TRBJ2-7; TRBD2 matches 9 bases. V was clipped by 0 bases and J by 3 bases; unmatched bases: 4. The germline gives CDR1 SGDLS, CDR2 YYNGEE. The CDR3 is 15 amino acids. CDR3 loop: CASSVGTLAGYEQYF. CDR3 in DNA: TGTGCCAGCAGCGTAGGTACACTAGCGGGCTACGAGCAGTACTTC.

This clone was found once. V is TRBV19 and J is TRBJ2-7; either TRBD1 or TRBD2 may supply D (5 bases each). With 6 bases removed from V and 4 bases from J, the gap between germline ends came to 13 bases. The CDR3 length is 13 residues. Germline V CDR1 and CDR2: LNHDA, SQIVND (reference sequence). For the CDR3, the DNA is TGTGCCAGTAGCAGGAGAGAGGGGTACGAGCAGTACTTC. Residues: CASSRREGYEQYF.

The gene calls are TRBV9 and TRBJ2-7, with 8 bases identical to TRBD1. The germline gives CDR1 SGDLS, CDR2 YYNGEE. This CDR3 contains 14 residues. The J segment lost 3 bases and the V segment lost 0 bases, leaving 2 bases of the junction unmatched. This chain's CDR3 is CASSVVDRGYEQYF. DNA for the CDR3: TGTGCCAGCAGCGTAGTCGACAGGGGCTACGAGCAGTACTTC.

Comments on this clone: The same CDR3 is also encoded by other DNA sequences in this sample. V usage is TRBV5-1 and J usage is TRBJ2-3; D might be TRBD1 or TRBD2, each matching 5 bases. This CDR3 comprises 16 residues. In germline, CDR1 is SGHRS, CDR2 YFSETQ. V lost 0 bases and J lost 2, with 13 bases in between. CDR3 in amino acids: CASSLAGTDYTDTQYF. CDR3 in DNA: TGCGCCAGCAGCTTGGCTGGGACCGATTACACAGATACGCAGTATTTT.

This sequence joins TRBV6-6 and TRBJ1-1; D gene unclear. The CDR3 extends over 12 amino acids. From germline, CDR1 is MNHNY and CDR2 SVGAGI (reference sequence). V was shortened by 7 bases and J by 1 base, with 7 bases between the two germline ends. The CDR3 DNA reads as TGTGCCAGCACCCCTGGGAACACTGAAGCTTTCTTT. This codes for CASTPGNTEAFF.

The chain joins TRBV7-9 to TRBJ1-3, with 10 bases fitting TRBD1. The CDR3 consists of 16 residues. Germline lookup yields CDR1 SEHNR and CDR2 FQNEAQ (reference sequence). V was pared by 4 bases and J by 4 bases, with 7 bases of the junction left unmatched. The CDR3 sequence is CASSSMDRGEGNTIYF. For the CDR3, the DNA is TGTGCCAGCAGCTCAATGGACAGGGGGGAAGGAAACACCATATATTTT.